Presented here are 10 T cell receptor beta chains from one specimen sequenced in a study of T cells in women clearing cervical HPV infection. Profiling relied on immunoSEQ multiplex PCR, and the TCRdb table lists in-frame clones only, not all of them. Across roughly 35,000 clones, the top ten clones capture about 3.9% of the sample. The sample taken for sequencing was blood buffy coat. The receptors were sampled from a woman between 18 and 70 years old with a cervical HPV16 infection that either progressed to CIN3+ or cleared (not recorded which).

As concerns this clone: Read sequence stops 3 residues before the CDR3 end, and the germline J gene provides the missing end. The chain is built from TRBV20-1 and TRBJ2-7; 7 bases are shared with TRBD1. This CDR3 is built from 15 residues. The J segment lost 2 bases and the V segment lost 6 bases, leaving 13 bases of the junction unmatched. The V gene's germline CDR1 is DFQATT and CDR2 SNEGSKA (reference sequence). The CDR3 sequence: CSAKEITGDTYEQYF. Partial CDR3 DNA: TGCAGTGCCAAAGAAATAACAGGGGACACCTACGAG.

With regard to this clone: The sequence runs out 3 residues before the end of the CDR3; the remainder is reconstructed from the germline J gene. This chain joins TRBV2 and TRBJ2-7; 9 bases map to TRBD1. Per germline, CDR1 SNHLY and CDR2 FYNNEI. The CDR3 runs to 14 residues. V lost 4 bases, J lost 2 bases, and 3 bases stayed unmatched. CDR3 in amino acids: CASSGGQGPYEQYF. CDR3 bases read: TGTGCCAGCAGTGGAGGACAGGGGCCCTACGAG.

Points on this clone: The read comes to an end 3 residues before the CDR3 does, leaving the germline J gene to fill in the end. V usage is TRBV13 and J usage is TRBJ1-4; D is perhaps TRBD1 (6 bases). CDR1 is PRHDT and CDR2 is FYEKMQ in the germline V gene (reference sequence). V lost 3 bases, J lost 0 bases, and 8 bases lay in between. CDR3 length: 15 amino acids. The sequenced part of the CDR3 DNA is TGTGCCAGCAGCTTCCCAGGGGCAACTAATGAAAAA. Translated: CASSFPGATNEK. The CDR3 as a whole reads CASSFPGATNEKLFF.

With regard to this clone: The CDR3 end falls 3 residues outside the read, so it is completed with the germline J gene. The chain couples TRBV19 to TRBJ1-2; 9 nucleotides agree with TRBD1. Germline assignment: CDR1 LNHDA and CDR2 SQIVND (reference sequence). This CDR3 comprises 15 residues. With V trimmed by 5 bases and J by 5 bases, 9 bases remained unmatched. CDR3 bases read: TGTGCCAGTAGTGACCTCGGACAGGGGTCTTATGGC. Translating it yields CASSDLGQGSYG. The entire CDR3 reads CASSDLGQGSYGYTF.

With respect to this clone: The read ends 3 residues shy of where the CDR3 ends; the end is completed using the germline J gene. The chain combines TRBV7-9 with TRBJ2-5, with 8 bases lining up with TRBD2. Trimming removed 3 bases from V and 1 base from J; junction bases left unmatched: 1. This CDR3 is 14 amino acids long. Looked up from germline, CDR1 is SEHNR and CDR2 is FQNEAQ (reference sequence). This chain's CDR3 is CASSFTSGQETQYF. CDR3 bases read: TGTGCCAGCAGCTTTACTAGCGGCCAAGAGACC.

Regarding this clone: The CDR3 is cut off 3 residues early in the read; its end comes from the germline J gene. The chain employs TRBV7-3 and TRBJ2-2; a weak D match, TRBD1 (6 bases). Germline CDR1 SGHTA, CDR2 FQGTGA. CDR3 length equals 13 residues. The covered CDR3 bases are TGTGCCAGCAGCACAGACAGGAATTCACCG. It specifies CASSTDRNSP. The CDR3, in full, reads CASSTDRNSPLFF.

Notes on this clone: The read ends 3 residues before the CDR3 terminus; that terminus is restored from the germline J gene. The rearrangement uses TRBV7-6 and TRBJ1-1; D possibly corresponds to TRBD1 (5 bases). Germline assignment: CDR1 SGHVS and CDR2 FNYEAQ. The CDR3 is 13 amino acids. The CDR3 sequence is CASSLARGGEAFF. The CDR3 bases that were read are TGTGCCAGCAGCTTAGCGCGGGGGGGAGAA. Filled out from reference TRBV7-6 and TRBJ1-1, the complete variable domain reads GAGVSQSPRYKVTKRGQDVALRCDPISGHVSLYWYRQALGQGPEFLTYFNYEAQQDKSGLPNDRFSAERPEGSISTLTIQRTEQRDSAMYRCASSLARGGEAFFGQGTRLTVV.

To note about this clone: Read sequence stops 3 residues before the CDR3 end, and the germline J gene provides the missing end. The V call is TRBV7-9, the J call TRBJ2-1, with 9 bases matching TRBD1. V trimming: 4 bases; J trimming: 5 bases; junction bases outside the gene matches: 6. The germline CDR1 and CDR2 sequences are SEHNR and FQNEAQ (reference sequence). The CDR3 runs to 15 residues. The CDR3 DNA, read in part, is TGTGCCAGCAGCTCTCCCGGGACAGGGCACAATGAG. It is translated as CASSSPGTGHNE. The whole CDR3 protein is CASSSPGTGHNEQFF. Full variable domain (remainder filled in from reference TRBV7-9 and TRBJ2-1): DTGVSQNPRHKITKRGQNVTFRCDPISEHNRLYWYRQTLGQGPEFLTYFQNEAQLEKSRLLSDRFSAERPKGSFSTLEIQRTEQGDSAMYLCASSSPGTGHNEQFFGPGTRLTVL.

Concerning this clone itself: Coverage ceases 3 residues before the CDR3 finishes, and the germline J gene fills in the end. The chain joins TRBV7-2 to TRBJ2-1; D uncertain. V lost 6 bases and J lost 0, with 6 bases in between. Germline lookup yields CDR1 SGHTA and CDR2 FQGNSA. This CDR3 region has 13 residues. The sequenced CDR3 bases are TGTGCCAGCAGACAAAGCTCCTACAATGAG. Protein sequence: CASRQSSYNE. The entire CDR3 protein is CASRQSSYNEQFF.

The chain's CDR3 is CASSLLSGRAYNEQFF. The covered CDR3 bases are TGTGCCAGTAGCCTCCTTAGCGGGAGGGCCTACAATGAG. The chain combines TRBV19 with TRBJ2-1; TRBD2 matches 11 bases. The sequence runs out 3 residues before the end of the CDR3; the remainder is reconstructed from the germline J gene. The CDR3 contains 16 residues. From germline, CDR1 is LNHDA and CDR2 SQIVND (reference sequence). The V gene end was trimmed by 6 bases and the J gene end by 2 bases; junction bases not matched to a gene: 6.